This T cell receptor (beta chain) was sequenced in a study of blood T cell repertoires in COVID-19. Study overall: The cDNA or gDNA used as material had been derived from T cells, B-cell-depleted T cells, or PBMCs.

Here immunoSEQ multiplex PCR was the method, and the copy in TCRdb shows in-frame clones only, minus some. This sample has roughly 49,000 clones, with roughly nine tenths found just once. With 6 bases clipped from V and 1 base from J, the junction kept 2 bases outside the gene matches. The V gene's germline CDR1 is WSHSY and CDR2 SAAADI. The CDR3 runs 14 residues. This sequence originates from a man aged 60 to 69 with active COVID-19. The chain employs TRBV10-2 and TRBJ1-1, with 10 bases identical to TRBD1. Source material: peripheral blood. CDR3 sequence reads: CASRDRGENTEAFF. CDR3 nucleotides: TGCGCCAGCAGGGACAGGGGGGAGAACACTGAAGCTTTCTTT.